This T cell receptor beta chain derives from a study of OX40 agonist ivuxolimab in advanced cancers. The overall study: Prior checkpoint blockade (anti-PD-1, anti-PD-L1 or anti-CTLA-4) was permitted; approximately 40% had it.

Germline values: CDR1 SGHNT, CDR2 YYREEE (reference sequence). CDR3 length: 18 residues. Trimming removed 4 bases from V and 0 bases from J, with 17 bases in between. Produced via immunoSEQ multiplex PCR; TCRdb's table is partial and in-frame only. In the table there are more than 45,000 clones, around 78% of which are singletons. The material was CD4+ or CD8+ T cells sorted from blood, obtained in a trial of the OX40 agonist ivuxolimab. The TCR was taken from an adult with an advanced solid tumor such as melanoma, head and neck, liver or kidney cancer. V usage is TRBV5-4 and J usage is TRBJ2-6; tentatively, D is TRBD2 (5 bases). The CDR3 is CASSPNRGLGSGANVLTF. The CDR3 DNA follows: TGTGCCAGCAGCCCAAATAGAGGACTGGGCTCTGGGGCCAACGTCCTGACTTTC.